This T cell receptor beta chain was observed in a study of blood T cells in healthy people across ages. Notes on this clonotype: The antigen remains unidentified.

Together with a sample-barcoded 5' primer, a J-beta primer mix was included in a second PCR lasting about 6 to 11 cycles. Each of the cDNA molecules was tagged by a template-switch adaptor with 12 random nucleotides. Via MiXCR, TCRdb re-called the 5' RACE reads, giving one row per CDR3 protein. The sample holds 550,000 to 800,000 distinct CDR3 sequences; roughly 21% are singletons and the top ten take roughly 3.4%. Study results and caveats: Strong correlation was found linking TCR beta diversity to naive T cell percentage.

The TCR was taken from a man between 70 and 80 years old in good health. The sequencing input was blood.

The CDR3 sequence is CSTGTDYNEQFF. CDR3 nucleotides: TGCAGCACCGGGACGGACTACAATGAGCAGTTCTTC. V is TRBV20-1 and J is TRBJ2-1; D may match TRBD1 or TRBD2 (5 bases each). Germline CDR1 reads DFQATT; CDR2 reads SNEGSKA (reference sequence). CDR3 size: 12 residues.